This TCR beta chain was sequenced during a study of CD8 T cells in Susac syndrome. The RNA input was roughly 0.45 to 1 ug, and it was reverse transcribed with random hexamers. An immunoSEQ multiplex PCR amplified TCR beta CDR3 over 54 Vbeta and 13 Jbeta. TCRdb recomputed calls from the immunoSEQ multiplex PCR reads with MiXCR, one row per CDR3 protein. The sample shows roughly 130,000 distinct CDR3 sequences, roughly 94% of them seen only once. Peripheral blood CD8+ and CD4+ T cells were profiled by TCR beta sequencing. CD8+ and CD4+ T cells were negatively isolated; TEMRA cells were FACS-enriched. The CDR3 covers 22 residues. The ends were cut back, 1 base at V and 2 bases at J, with 32 bases in the middle. Germline-derived CDR1 and CDR2 are MGHRA and YSYEKL.

This clonotype originated in a human donor with multiple sclerosis. The rearrangement links TRBV4-1 to TRBJ2-5; D is perhaps TRBD2 (6 bases). The material sequenced was CD4+ T cells from PBMCs. The CDR3 DNA reads as TGCGCCAGCAGCCAAGTTACCGGTCGGGGGTGTAACCCTGTTGAACGACAAGAGACCCAGTACTTC. This codes for CASSQVTGRGCNPVERQETQYF.